The source of this T cell receptor (beta chain) is a study of control samples from healthy donors and cancer patients. Germline CDR1 SGHDN, CDR2 FVKESK. The V gene end was trimmed by 0 bases and the J gene end by 8 bases; junction bases not matched to a gene: 6. The CDR3 is 15 residues long. The assay was immunoSEQ multiplex PCR, and TCRdb's table has in-frame clones only and misses some. This sample has about 140,000 clones, with roughly 89% found just once. This clonotype originated in a man between 18 and 35 years old in good health. The sample taken for sequencing was blood. The genes are TRBV14 and TRBJ2-1, with TRBD2 matching 8 bases. This CDR3 reads CASSQDRRGGYEQFF. For the CDR3, the DNA is TGTGCCAGCAGCCAAGATCGACGGGGGGGCTATGAGCAGTTCTTC.